These 18 T cell receptor beta chains came from one sample sequenced in a study of CD8+ T cells in alopecia areata. Extracted RNA was reverse transcribed into cDNA, the sequencing template. Profiling relied on immunoSEQ multiplex PCR, and the TCRdb table lists in-frame clones only, not all of them. This table holds about 150,000 clones, over 70% found once. The material sequenced was CD8+ T cells sorted from blood, taken at week 0. These receptors were collected from a human donor with alopecia areata.

The chain has TRBV27 and TRBJ2-5; either TRBD1 or TRBD2 may supply D (5 bases each). CDR3 length equals 13 residues. Germline V gives CDR1 MNHEY, CDR2 SMNVEV (reference sequence). V lost 5 bases to trimming and J lost 6 bases, with 13 bases between them. CDR3 region: CASSVYWGKTQYF. The CDR3 region has the DNA TGTGCCAGCAGTGTTTATTGGGGGAAGACCCAGTACTTC.

The chain has TRBV6-1 and TRBJ2-7; TRBD1 matches at 8 bases. The germline V gene encodes CDR1 MNHNS and CDR2 SASEGT. V lost 1 base to trimming and J lost 7 bases; unmatched junction nucleotides: 6. The CDR3 has 14 residues. The CDR3 sequence is CASSEVVRGREQYF. For the CDR3, the DNA is TGTGCCAGCAGTGAAGTAGTCAGGGGGCGAGAGCAGTACTTC.

This clone is a singleton in its sample. The V gene is TRBV5-1, the J gene TRBJ2-2, with 11 bases aligning to TRBD1. Germline trimming cut 3 bases from V and 7 bases from J; bases unmatched to any gene: 5. The CDR3 has 15 residues. Looked up from germline, CDR1 is SGHRS and CDR2 is YFSETQ. CDR3 residues: CASSSGQGADGELFF. CDR3 DNA sequence: TGCGCCAGCAGCTCCGGACAGGGGGCGGACGGGGAGCTGTTTTTT. The variable domain in full, with the rest retrieved from reference TRBV5-1 and TRBJ2-2, is KAGVTQTPRYLIKTRGQQVTLSCSPISGHRSVSWYQQTPGQGLQFLFEYFSETQRNKGNFPGRFSGRQFSNSRSEMNVSTLELGDSALYLCASSSGQGADGELFFGEGSRLTVL.

The gene calls are TRBV7-9 and TRBJ2-7; weak D call: TRBD1 (6 bases). The germline CDR1 and CDR2 sequences are SEHNR and FQNEAQ (reference sequence). The CDR3 sequence is 13 residues long. V was trimmed by 5 bases and J by 3 bases, leaving 11 bases between them. CDR3 nucleotides: TGTGCCAGCAGCGACGACAGGAGCTACGAGCAGTACTTC. It codes for CASSDDRSYEQYF.

The J gene is TRBJ2-3, the V gene TRBV9; TRBD2 aligns across 7 bases. Per germline, CDR1 SGDLS and CDR2 YYNGEE. The CDR3 contains 13 residues. The J segment lost 6 bases and the V segment lost 3 bases, leaving 4 bases of the junction unmatched. CDR3 bases: TGTGCCAGCAGCGGCGGGGGTCCGGATACGCAGTATTTT. It yields the protein CASSGGGPDTQYF.

The CDR3 here is CASSMGTGNYEQYF. CDR3 nucleotide sequence: TGCGCCAGCAGCATGGGTACAGGGAATTACGAGCAGTACTTC. V usage is TRBV4-1 and J usage is TRBJ2-7; D possibly corresponds to TRBD1 (6 bases). The V and J ends lost 5 bases and 4 bases respectively, with 15 bases between them. The CDR3 is 14 amino acids. Germline values: CDR1 MGHRA, CDR2 YSYEKL.

V usage is TRBV7-9 and J usage is TRBJ2-3; tentatively, D is TRBD1 or TRBD2 (5 bases each). Trimming shortened V by 4 bases and J by 7 bases, and 9 bases separated the two germline ends. The CDR3 sequence is 12 residues long. Germline loops: CDR1 SEHNR, CDR2 FQNEAQ (reference sequence). The chain's CDR3 is CASSSQGHTQYF. CDR3 in DNA: TGTGCCAGCAGCTCCCAGGGACATACGCAGTATTTT. Supplemented by reference TRBV7-9 and TRBJ2-3, the full variable domain reads DTGVSQNPRHKITKRGQNVTFRCDPISEHNRLYWYRQTLGQGPEFLTYFQNEAQLEKSRLLSDRFSAERPKGSFSTLEIQRTEQGDSAMYLCASSSQGHTQYFGPGTRLTVL.

This clone showed up just once. V and J are TRBV4-2 and TRBJ2-3, with D perhaps matching TRBD1 or TRBD2 (5 bases each). Trimming left V 1 base short and J 2 bases short, with 10 bases between. CDR3 length equals 15 residues. Germline V gene lookup returns CDR1 LGHNA and CDR2 YNFKEQ. DNA for the CDR3: TGTGCCAGCAGCCAAGCAGTGGGACCCACAGATACGCAGTATTTT. Translation: CASSQAVGPTDTQYF.

This clone was counted between two and nine times. The chain links TRBV7-8 to TRBJ2-7; 9 bases are a match to TRBD1. The CDR3 consists of 14 residues. Germline CDR1 and CDR2: SGHVS and FQNEAQ. V shed 5 bases and J 2 bases; nucleotides not matched to a gene: 4. The CDR3: CASSRQGGPYEQYF. CDR3 coding DNA: TGTGCCAGCAGCCGACAGGGGGGACCCTACGAGCAGTACTTC.

The genes are TRBV6-5 and TRBJ1-5; no firm D call. CDR1 and CDR2 (germline): MNHEY, SVGAGI. Trimming pared 6 bases from V and 0 bases from J, leaving 6 bases between. CDR3 length: 13 residues. CDR3 nucleotide sequence: TGTGCCAGCAGGATTAATAGCAATCAGCCCCAGCATTTT. It encodes CASRINSNQPQHF.

This chain links TRBV27 with TRBJ2-7; weak D call: TRBD2 (5 bases). Germline-derived CDR1 and CDR2 are MNHEY and SMNVEV (reference sequence). This CDR3 comprises 14 residues. With 0 bases removed from V and 3 bases from J, the gap between germline ends came to 9 bases. The CDR3 here is CASSLSEGDYEQYF. The CDR3 DNA reads TGTGCCAGCAGTTTATCTGAGGGAGACTACGAGCAGTACTTC.

The rearrangement links TRBV15 to TRBJ2-7, with 9 bases that match TRBD1. The CDR3 sequence is 16 residues long. Germline assignment: CDR1 LNHNV and CDR2 YYDKDF (reference sequence). After removal of 2 bases from V and 13 bases from J, the junction contained 18 bases not matched to a gene. The CDR3 loop reads CATSRSFGGDRVDRYF. The CDR3 nucleotides read TGTGCCACCAGCAGATCCTTTGGTGGGGACAGGGTTGATCGTTACTTC.

The CDR3 sequence is CSVLDRGNTEAFF. The CDR3 DNA sequence: TGCAGCGTCTTGGACAGGGGGAACACTGAAGCTTTCTTT. This chain uses TRBV29-1 with TRBJ1-1; TRBD1 aligns across 9 bases. V gave up 6 bases and J gave up 1 base; unmatched junction bases: 3. Germline assignment: CDR1 SQVTM and CDR2 ANQGSEA. The CDR3 runs 13 residues.

V is TRBV29-1 and J is TRBJ1-1; D gene uncertain. The CDR3 loop spans 14 amino acids. V dropped 3 bases and J dropped 2 bases, with 13 bases sitting between them. In germline, CDR1 is SQVTM, CDR2 ANQGSEA. The CDR3 sequence: CSVDSHRGNTEAFF. CDR3 coding DNA: TGCAGCGTTGATTCCCACAGAGGAAACACTGAAGCTTTCTTT.

This chain links TRBV9 with TRBJ2-2; 7 positions match TRBD1. The germline gives CDR1 SGDLS, CDR2 YYNGEE. The length of the CDR3 is 14 residues. The trim removed 5 bases at V and 4 bases at J, leaving 5 bases unmatched. CDR3: CASSLTGITGELFF. CDR3 DNA sequence: TGTGCCAGCAGTCTGACAGGGATCACCGGGGAGCTGTTTTTT.

This clone was counted between two and nine times. The CDR3 here is CASRSGTSASYEQYF. The CDR3 DNA sequence: TGTGCCAGCAGATCCGGGACTAGTGCCTCCTACGAGCAGTACTTC. The V and J genes are TRBV7-2 and TRBJ2-7, with 8 bases fitting TRBD2. V was clipped by 6 bases and J by 0 bases; unmatched bases: 7. The CDR3 length is 15 residues. CDR1 is SGHTA, CDR2 FQGNSA, per germline.

Worth noting for this clone: Other DNA sequences within the sample encode an identical CDR3. The gene calls are TRBV28 and TRBJ1-5; D is perhaps TRBD1 (6 bases). The CDR3 spans 13 residues. In germline, CDR1 is MDHEN, CDR2 SYDVKM. V lost 5 bases and J lost 5, with 10 bases in between. DNA for the CDR3: TGTGCCAGCAGTCCAGGGGTCCATCAGCCCCAGCATTTT. Protein sequence: CASSPGVHQPQHF.

The V call is TRBV5-5, the J call TRBJ2-7; D could derive from TRBD1 or TRBD2 (6 bases each). Germline lookup yields CDR1 SGHKS and CDR2 YYEKEE (reference sequence). This CDR3 region has 13 residues. Trimming stripped 5 bases from V and 4 bases from J, with 13 bases between. CDR3: CASRQGGGYEQYF. The CDR3 DNA follows: TGTGCCAGCAGACAGGGAGGAGGTTACGAGCAGTACTTC. Full variable domain (outside the CDR3, taken from reference TRBV5-5 and TRBJ2-7): DAGVTQSPTHLIKTRGQQVTLRCSPISGHKSVSWYQQVLGQGPQFIFQYYEKEERGRGNFPDRFSARQFPNYSSELNVNALLLGDSALYLCASRQGGGYEQYFGPGTRLTVT.